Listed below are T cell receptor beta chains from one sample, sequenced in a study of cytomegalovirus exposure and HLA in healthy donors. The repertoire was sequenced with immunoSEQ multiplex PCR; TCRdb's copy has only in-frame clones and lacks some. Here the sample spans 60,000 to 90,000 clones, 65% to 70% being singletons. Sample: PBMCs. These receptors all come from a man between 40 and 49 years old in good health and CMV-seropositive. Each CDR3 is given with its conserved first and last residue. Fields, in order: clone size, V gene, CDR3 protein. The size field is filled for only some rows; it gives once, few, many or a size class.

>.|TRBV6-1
CASSERGGVEPQHF
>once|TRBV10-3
CAISDGLPSPAFF
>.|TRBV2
CASSVEQGYGYTF
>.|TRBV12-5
CASGLSVPGAKKFF
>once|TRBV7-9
CASSLEWAGGLNEQFF
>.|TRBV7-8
CASSEKRSFGGELFF
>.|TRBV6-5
CASSYGAGGPPGELFF
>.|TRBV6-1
CASSEAAGGYEQYF
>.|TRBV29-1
CSVDGDRRNYGYTF
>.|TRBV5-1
CASSLAAEIWPLHF
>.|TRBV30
CAWRENRAMNTEAFF
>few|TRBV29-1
CSVGGGNTEAFF
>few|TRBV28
CASSPSDRSYNEQFF
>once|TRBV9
CASSPRDRSTYEQYF
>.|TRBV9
CASSVGNQVPNYGYTF
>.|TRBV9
CASSGAGQGANGELFF
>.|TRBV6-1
CASSNGGTDTQYF
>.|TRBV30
CAWTGWGEQYF
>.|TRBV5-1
CASSLDNAEAFF
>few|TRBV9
CASSAGGQGNYGYTF
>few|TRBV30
CAWSGGGTNNQPQHF
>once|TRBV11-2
CASSNLGQNTGELFF
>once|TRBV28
CASSSGLLETQYF
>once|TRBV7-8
CASNEGTDTQYF
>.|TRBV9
CASSVGGGVETQYF
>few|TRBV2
CASSGEYEQYF
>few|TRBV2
CASSVDRGRTEAFF
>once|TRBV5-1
CASSRTPTGNTEAFF
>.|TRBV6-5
CASSYRRREKGNEQFF
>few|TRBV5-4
CASSLGGPGQGRDEQFF
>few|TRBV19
CASSTDRVQETQYF
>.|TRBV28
CATRNYGYTF
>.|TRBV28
CASSPQRELQETQYF
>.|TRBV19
CASTPGDTQYF
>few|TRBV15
CATSRGMTGWTYEQYF
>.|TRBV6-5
CASTPDRFYGYTF
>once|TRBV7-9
CASSRSDSYNEQFF
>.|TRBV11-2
CASSETDRRVDTQYF
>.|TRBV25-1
CASRETGVNQPQHF
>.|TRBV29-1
CSAGQGAPEAFF
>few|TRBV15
CATSRTGMGLAGGPTGELFF
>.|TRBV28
CASRSGGGTEAFF
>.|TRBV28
CASIGGGSNQPQHF
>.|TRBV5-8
CASSLATGGSYNEQFF
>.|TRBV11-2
CASTPEPTGELFF
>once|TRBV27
CASSGQGMNTEAFF